One sample yielded the 8 T cell receptor beta chains listed below, sequenced in a study of a mutant IDH1 vaccine in newly diagnosed glioma. Time point specified: week 35, safety follow-up. In every dose of vaccine, 300 ug of mutant IDH1 20-mer peptide was given alongside topical imiquimod. Repertoires were generated with immunoSEQ multiplex PCR, while TCRdb's copy carries only in-frame clones and drops some. The data contain about 68,000 clones, 80% to 85% of them singletons. Their cognate antigens are unknown. Sequencing was performed on PBMCs, taken from a glioma patient whose treatment included an IDH1 peptide vaccine. Receptors were obtained from a man younger than 30 with glioma.

This chain joins TRBV10-3 and TRBJ2-7; D unclear. CDR3 length: 16 amino acids. V gave up 2 bases and J gave up 4 bases, with 18 bases separating them. CDR1 is ENHRY and CDR2 is SYGVKD in the germline V gene. The CDR3 spells CAISEPVRTSAYEQYF. CDR3 in DNA: TGTGCCATCAGTGAGCCGGTGCGGACCAGTGCGTACGAGCAGTACTTC.

The chain employs TRBV4-3 and TRBJ2-7; perhaps TRBD1 as D (5 bases). V was pared by 6 bases and J by 2 bases, with 17 bases between. From germline, CDR1 is LGHNA and CDR2 YSLEER. The CDR3 is 15 residues long. In nucleotides, the CDR3 is TGCGCCAGCAGTCCAGGGTTCCGCGGAGCCTACGAGCAGTACTTC. It codes for CASSPGFRGAYEQYF.

This clone was observed a single time. The V gene is TRBV7-9, the J gene TRBJ1-2; TRBD1 matches 7 bases. CDR1 is SEHNR, CDR2 FQNEAQ, per germline (reference sequence). The CDR3 is 16 amino acids. Trimming at V came to 5 bases and at J to 4 bases, leaving 13 bases not matched to a gene. This CDR3 reads CASSPRDSQGIYGYTF. The CDR3 DNA is TGTGCCAGCAGCCCTCGGGACAGCCAAGGGATCTATGGCTACACCTTC.

This chain joins TRBV5-1 and TRBJ2-7; TRBD1 aligns across 7 bases. Germline assignment: CDR1 SGHRS and CDR2 YFSETQ. V shed 6 bases, J shed 4 bases, and the junction held 7 bases outside the gene matches. The CDR3 covers 13 residues. This CDR3 is CASTRDSQYEQYF. CDR3 bases: TGCGCCAGCACCCGGGACAGCCAATACGAGCAGTACTTC.

The chain employs TRBV7-6 and TRBJ1-1; 8 bases match TRBD1. Trimming cost V 4 bases and J 0 bases; bases outside gene matches: 7. This CDR3 is built from 16 residues. Germline lookup yields CDR1 SGHVS and CDR2 FNYEAQ. CDR3 nucleotide sequence: TGTGCCAGCAGCTCATTTCCGGGACAGGTGAACACTGAAGCTTTCTTT. Its protein product is CASSSFPGQVNTEAFF.

The gene calls are TRBV7-9 and TRBJ2-1; no definite D call. V lost 5 bases and J lost 6, with 8 bases in between. CDR3 length equals 12 residues. CDR1 SEHNR and CDR2 FQNEAQ come from the germline V gene (reference sequence). DNA for the CDR3: TGTGCCAGCAGCCCCTTGGGCAATGAGCAGTTCTTC. Translating it yields CASSPLGNEQFF. Full variable domain (outside the CDR3, taken from reference TRBV7-9 and TRBJ2-1): DTGVSQNPRHKITKRGQNVTFRCDPISEHNRLYWYRQTLGQGPEFLTYFQNEAQLEKSRLLSDRFSAERPKGSFSTLEIQRTEQGDSAMYLCASSPLGNEQFFGPGTRLTVL.

Points on this clone: Other nucleotide sequences from this sample produce the same CDR3. The V gene is TRBV4-3, the J gene TRBJ1-2; D is possibly TRBD1 (5 bases). Germline CDR1 is LGHNA and CDR2 is YSLEER. The CDR3 runs to 16 residues. Deletions cut 0 bases from V and 0 bases from J, with 11 bases between. This CDR3 is CASSQDRRGANYGYTF. The CDR3 nucleotides are TGCGCCAGCAGCCAAGATCGTAGAGGGGCTAACTATGGCTACACCTTC.

The DNA of the CDR3 is TGTGCCAGCAGCTTGAGTTATGGATCTTTAGCCAAAAACATTCAGTACTTC. Amino acids: CASSLSYGSLAKNIQYF. V is TRBV5-7 and J is TRBJ2-4; D unresolved. TRBV5-7 is marked as an open reading frame, function uncertain. The CDR3 is 17 amino acids. V was trimmed by 1 base and J by 0 bases, leaving 14 bases between them.